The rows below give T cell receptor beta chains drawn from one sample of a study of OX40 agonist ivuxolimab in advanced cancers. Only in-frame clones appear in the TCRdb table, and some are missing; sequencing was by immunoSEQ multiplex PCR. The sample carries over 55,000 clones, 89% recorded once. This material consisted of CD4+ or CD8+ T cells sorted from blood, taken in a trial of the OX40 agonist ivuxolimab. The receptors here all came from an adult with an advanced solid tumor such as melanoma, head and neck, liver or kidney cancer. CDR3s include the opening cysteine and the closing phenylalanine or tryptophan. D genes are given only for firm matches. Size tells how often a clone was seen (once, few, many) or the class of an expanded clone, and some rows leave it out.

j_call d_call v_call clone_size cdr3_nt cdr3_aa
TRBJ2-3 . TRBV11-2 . TGTGCCAGCAGCTTAGAAGGCAGGGTGTCAGATACGCAGTATTTT CASSLEGRVSDTQYF
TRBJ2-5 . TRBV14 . TGTGCCAGCAGCCAAGATACAATTCAAGAGACCCAGTACTTC CASSQDTIQETQYF
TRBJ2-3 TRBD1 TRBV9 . TGTGCCAGCAAGCAGGGGGTTAGTACAGATACGCAGTATTTT CASKQGVSTDTQYF
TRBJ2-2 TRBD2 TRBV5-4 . TGTGCCAGCAGCCAAGTTGGCGGGGGGGCGAACACCGGGGAGCTGTTTTTT CASSQVGGGANTGELFF
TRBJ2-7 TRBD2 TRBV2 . TGTGCCAGCAGTGGGACTAGCGGGGGTTACGAGCAGTACTTC CASSGTSGGYEQYF
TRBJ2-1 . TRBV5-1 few TGCGCCAGCAGCTTGCGCGGGTTCAATGAGCAGTTCTTC CASSLRGFNEQFF
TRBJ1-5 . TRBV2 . TGTGCCAGCGGCTTCGATCCTAGCAATCAGCCCCAGCATTTT CASGFDPSNQPQHF
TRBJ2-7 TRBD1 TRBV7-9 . TGTGCCAGCAGCCCCGATTCCGGGACAGATGACTCCTACGAGCAGTACTTC CASSPDSGTDDSYEQYF
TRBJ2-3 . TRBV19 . TGTGCCAGTAGTCCCTCGCCCGGGACGGGCACAGATACGCAGTATTTT CASSPSPGTGTDTQYF
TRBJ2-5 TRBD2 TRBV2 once TGTGCCAGCAGTGAAGAGACTAGCGGGGGGCCGGACTTC CASSEETSGGPDF
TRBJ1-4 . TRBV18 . TGTGCCAGCTCACCGACCCAAGGGGCGCGTGAAAAACTGTTTTTT CASSPTQGAREKLFF
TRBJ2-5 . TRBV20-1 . TGCAGTTCAAAGGTGGGGGAGACCCAGTACTTC CSSKVGETQYF
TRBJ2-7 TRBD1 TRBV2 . TGTGCCAGCACGAGGGACAGGGGGGATGGCGAGCAGTACTTC CASTRDRGDGEQYF
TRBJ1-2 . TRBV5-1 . TGCGCCAGCAGCTTGTTGCGCGATAACTATGGCTACACCTTC CASSLLRDNYGYTF
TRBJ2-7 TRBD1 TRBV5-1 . TGCGCCAGCTCCCGGGACAGGGGCTACGAGCAGTACTTC CASSRDRGYEQYF
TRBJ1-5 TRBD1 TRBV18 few TGTGCCAGCTCGGGGGCAGGGGGCTCCATCAATCAGCCCCAGCATTTT CASSGAGGSINQPQHF
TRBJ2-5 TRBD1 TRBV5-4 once TGTGCCAGCAGCTTCGACAGGGGAGGGACCCAGTACTTC CASSFDRGGTQYF
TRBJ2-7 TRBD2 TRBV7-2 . TGTGCCAGCAGCTTATCTAGCGGGGGGTCCTACGAGCAGTACTTC CASSLSSGGSYEQYF
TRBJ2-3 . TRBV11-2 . TGTGCCAGCAGCTTACTAGGGTCAACGCTCGGTTCAGATACGCAGTATTTT CASSLLGSTLGSDTQYF
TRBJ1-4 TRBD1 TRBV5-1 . TGCGCCAGCAGCGAAAGCGGGGACAGGGGAGAAAAACTGTTTTTT CASSESGDRGEKLFF
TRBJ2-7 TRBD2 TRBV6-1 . TGTGCCAGCAGTGAAGCGGCCGGGCGGGGGGCCTACGAGCAGTACTTC CASSEAAGRGAYEQYF
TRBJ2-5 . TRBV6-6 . TGTGCCAGCAGTTTGGGTTTAGGCGAGACCCAGTACTTC CASSLGLGETQYF
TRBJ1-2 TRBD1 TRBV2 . TGTGCCAGCAGACTGGGGGCAGGGGGAAACTATGGCTACACCTTC CASRLGAGGNYGYTF
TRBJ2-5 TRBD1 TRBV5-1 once TGCGCCAGCAAACGACAGACAGGGACGGGCATAGAGACCCAGTACTTC CASKRQTGTGIETQYF
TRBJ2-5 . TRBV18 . TGTGCCAGCTCACCTACAGATCGGGAGACCCAGTACTTC CASSPTDRETQYF
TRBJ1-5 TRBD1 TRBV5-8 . TGTGCCAGCAGCCACCGGACAGGTGGGGGCAATCAGCCCCAGCATTTT CASSHRTGGGNQPQHF
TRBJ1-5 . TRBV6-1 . TGTGCCAGCTCACTTGGAGGGGGCAATCAGCCCCAGCATTTT CASSLGGGNQPQHF
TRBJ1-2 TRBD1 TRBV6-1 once TGTGCCAGCAGTGAACGGGACAGGGGGCTCGTGGGCTATGGCTACACCTTC CASSERDRGLVGYGYTF
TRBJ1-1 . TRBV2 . TGTGCCAGCAGTGAAGACACTGAAGCTTTCTTT CASSEDTEAFF
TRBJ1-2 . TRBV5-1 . TGCGCCAGCAGCTTGGGGAGGGGCGTAGGCTATGGCTACACCTTC CASSLGRGVGYGYTF
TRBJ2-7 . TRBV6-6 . TGTGCCAGCAGTTACTCGAGCCCCTCCTACGAGCAGTACTTC CASSYSSPSYEQYF
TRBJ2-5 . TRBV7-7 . TGTGCTAGCAGTCAAACCGGCGGGAATCAAGAGACCCAGTACTTC CASSQTGGNQETQYF
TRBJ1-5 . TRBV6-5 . TGTGCCAGCAGCCTAGACGGACGGAACAATCAGCCCCAGCATTTT CASSLDGRNNQPQHF
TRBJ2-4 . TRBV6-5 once TGTGCCAGCAGTTACTCCGCAGGACCCACTCAGTACTTC CASSYSAGPTQYF
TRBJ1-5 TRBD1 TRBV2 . TGTGCCAGCAGTAATAGGACAGGGGGCGATCAGCCCCAGCATTTT CASSNRTGGDQPQHF
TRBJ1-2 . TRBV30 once TGTGCCTGGAGTCCCGGATATGGCTACACCTTC CAWSPGYGYTF
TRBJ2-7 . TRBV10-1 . TGCGCCAGCACCCCGGGACCGGGGAGTGGCGAGCAGTACTTC CASTPGPGSGEQYF
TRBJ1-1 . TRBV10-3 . TGTGCCATCAGTGAGTCTGGGGGACGTGGGACTGAAGCTTTCTTT CAISESGGRGTEAFF
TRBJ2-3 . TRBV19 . TGTGCCAGTAGTACTTCAGCAGATACGCAGTATTTT CASSTSADTQYF
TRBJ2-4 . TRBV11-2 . TGTGCCAGCAGCTTAGATCTTCCGGCTAGCTCCATTCAGTACTTC CASSLDLPASSIQYF
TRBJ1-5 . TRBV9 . TGTGCCAGCAGCGTAGGTCAGGGCTATCAGCCCCAGCATTTT CASSVGQGYQPQHF
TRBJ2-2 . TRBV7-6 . TGTGCCAGCAGCTTAGCGCAGATATCGAACACCGGGGAGCTGTTTTTT CASSLAQISNTGELFF
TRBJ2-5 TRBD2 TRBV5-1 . TGCGCCAGCAGCTTGACTAGCGGGGAGGGAGAGACCCAGTACTTC CASSLTSGEGETQYF
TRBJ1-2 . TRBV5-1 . TGCGCCAGCAGCTTGGAACCGGTCCAGATGGGTATAGGCTACACCTTC CASSLEPVQMGIGYTF
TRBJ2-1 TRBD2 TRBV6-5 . TGTGCCAGCAGGCGGCGGGGGAACTCCTACAATGAGCAGTTCTTC CASRRRGNSYNEQFF
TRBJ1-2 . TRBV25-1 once TGTGCCAGCGGCCATATAGGGACCCACATCAACTTC CASGHIGTHINF
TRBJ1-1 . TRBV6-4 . TGTGCCAGCAGTGTAAAAGCTAACACTGAAGCTTTCTTT CASSVKANTEAFF
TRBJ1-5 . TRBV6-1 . TGTGCCAGCAGTGACCTGGGACACAGCAATCAGCCCCAGCATTTT CASSDLGHSNQPQHF
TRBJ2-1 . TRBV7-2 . TGTGCCAGCAGTTCCCATCAGGGAGCCGACAATGAGCAGTTCTTC CASSSHQGADNEQFF
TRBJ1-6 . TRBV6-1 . TGTGCCAGCAGCCTATACGACTCCTATAATTCACCCCTCCACTTT CASSLYDSYNSPLHF
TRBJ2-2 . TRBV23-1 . TGCGCCAGCAGGAACAGGGAAGCCGGGGAGCTGTTTTTT CASRNREAGELFF
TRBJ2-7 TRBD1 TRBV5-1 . TGCGCCAGCAGCTTAGACGGGACAGTCGTTTCCTACGAGCAGTACTTC CASSLDGTVVSYEQYF
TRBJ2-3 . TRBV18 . TGTGCCAGCTCACCGCAGACCGGGACTTCGACCAAGGATACGCAGTATTTT CASSPQTGTSTKDTQYF
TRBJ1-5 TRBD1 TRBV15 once TGTGCCACCAGGCAGGGGGGCTCGGGTAATCAGCCCCAGCATTTT CATRQGGSGNQPQHF
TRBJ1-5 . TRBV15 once TGTGCCACCAGTCAGAGATCAGGAGGGGGTCGAGGTCAGCCCCAGCATTTT CATSQRSGGGRGQPQHF
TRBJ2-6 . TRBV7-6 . TGTGCCAGCAGCTTAGGGGGGGCTGGAGGGGCCAACGTCCTGACTTTC CASSLGGAGGANVLTF
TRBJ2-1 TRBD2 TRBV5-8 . TGTGCCAGCAGCTTGGGTCTAGCGGGGAACAATGAGCAGTTCTTC CASSLGLAGNNEQFF